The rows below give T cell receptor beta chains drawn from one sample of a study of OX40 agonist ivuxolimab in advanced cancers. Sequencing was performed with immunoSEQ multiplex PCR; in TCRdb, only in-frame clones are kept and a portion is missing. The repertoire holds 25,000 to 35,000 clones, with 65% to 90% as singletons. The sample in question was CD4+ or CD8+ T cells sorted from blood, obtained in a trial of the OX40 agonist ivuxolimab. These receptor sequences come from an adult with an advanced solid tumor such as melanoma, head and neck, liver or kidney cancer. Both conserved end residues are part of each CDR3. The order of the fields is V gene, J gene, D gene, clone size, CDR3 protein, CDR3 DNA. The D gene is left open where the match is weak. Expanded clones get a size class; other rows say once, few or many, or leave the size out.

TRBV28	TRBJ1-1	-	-	CASSGGGRNTEAFF	TGTGCCAGCAGTGGAGGTGGAAGGAACACTGAAGCTTTCTTT
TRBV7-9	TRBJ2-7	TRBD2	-	CAIMTGGAYEQYF	TGTGCCATCATGACGGGAGGCGCCTACGAGCAGTACTTC
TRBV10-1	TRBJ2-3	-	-	CATSLRQGGDTQYF	TGCGCCACCTCCCTGCGGCAAGGGGGAGATACGCAGTATTTT
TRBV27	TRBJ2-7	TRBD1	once	CASSSKGQSSTEQYF	TGTGCCAGCAGTTCAAAGGGACAGTCAAGTACCGAGCAGTACTTC
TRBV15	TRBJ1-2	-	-	CATSRGGFDGYTF	TGTGCCACCAGCAGAGGTGGTTTTGATGGCTACACCTTC
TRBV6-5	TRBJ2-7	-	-	CASSYGLGPYEQYF	TGTGCCAGCAGTTATGGGCTGGGGCCCTACGAGCAGTACTTC
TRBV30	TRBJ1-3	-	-	CAWTVGTGNTIYF	TGTGCCTGGACCGTAGGGACTGGAAACACCATATATTTT
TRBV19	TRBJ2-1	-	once	CASTLTGGTFNEQFF	TGTGCCAGTACCCTCACCGGGGGGACATTCAATGAGCAGTTCTTC
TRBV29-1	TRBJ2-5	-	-	CSARTDQETQYF	TGCAGCGCCCGGACGGACCAAGAGACCCAGTACTTC
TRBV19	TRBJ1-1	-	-	CASSLSPGRHEAFF	TGTGCCAGTAGTCTCTCTCCGGGACGGCATGAAGCTTTCTTT
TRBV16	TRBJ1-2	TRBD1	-	CASSQWDRTFNYGYTF	TGTGCCAGCAGCCAATGGGACAGGACTTTTAACTATGGCTACACCTTC
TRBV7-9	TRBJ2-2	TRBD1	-	CASSPTGGLVAGELFF	TGTGCCAGCAGCCCGACAGGGGGCCTTGTGGCCGGGGAGCTGTTTTTT
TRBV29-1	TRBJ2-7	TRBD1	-	CSVLGQGIYEQYF	TGCAGCGTCTTGGGACAGGGAATTTACGAGCAGTACTTC
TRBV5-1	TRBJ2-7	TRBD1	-	CASSPKTGGDEQYF	TGCGCCAGCAGCCCCAAGACAGGGGGGGACGAGCAGTACTTC
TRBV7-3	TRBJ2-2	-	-	CASSPEVGYTGELFF	TGTGCCAGCAGCCCCGAAGTGGGGTACACCGGGGAGCTGTTTTTT
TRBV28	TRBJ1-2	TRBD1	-	CASSLARRQGENGYTF	TGTGCCAGCAGTTTAGCTCGCCGGCAGGGGGAAAATGGCTACACCTTC
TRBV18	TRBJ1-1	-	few	CASSVSFLGPWTEAFF	TGTGCCAGCTCAGTGTCCTTTCTGGGTCCGTGGACTGAAGCTTTCTTT
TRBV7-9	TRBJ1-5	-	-	CASSLGFGGPQPQHF	TGTGCCAGCAGCTTAGGTTTCGGGGGACCTCAGCCCCAGCATTTT
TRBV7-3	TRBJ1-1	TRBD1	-	CASSVDRELMNTEAFF	TGTGCCAGCAGCGTGGACAGGGAATTGATGAACACTGAAGCTTTCTTT
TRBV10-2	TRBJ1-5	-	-	CASSERGGAVCQPQHF	TGCGCCAGCAGTGAAAGGGGGGGCGCAGTGTGTCAGCCCCAGCATTTT
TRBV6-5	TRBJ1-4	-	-	CASSYDSEKLFF	TGTGCCAGCAGTTACGACAGCGAAAAACTGTTTTTT
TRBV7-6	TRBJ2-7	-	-	CASSSSSDGYEQYF	TGTGCCAGCAGCTCCAGCTCGGACGGGTACGAGCAGTACTTC
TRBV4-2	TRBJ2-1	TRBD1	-	CASSLAGQGAWDEQFF	TGTGCCAGCAGCTTGGCGGGACAGGGGGCGTGGGATGAGCAGTTCTTC
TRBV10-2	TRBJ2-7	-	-	CASSGGTALYEQYF	TGCGCCAGCAGTGGGGGGACCGCTCTCTACGAGCAGTACTTC
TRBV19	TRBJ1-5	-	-	CASGWDYSNQPQHF	TGTGCCAGTGGGTGGGATTATAGCAATCAGCCCCAGCATTTT
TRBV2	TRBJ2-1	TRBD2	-	CASSEIAGVVVNEQFF	TGTGCCAGCAGTGAGATAGCGGGAGTGGTCGTTAATGAGCAGTTCTTC
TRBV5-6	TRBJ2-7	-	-	CASSLALDGLYEQYF	TGTGCCAGCAGCTTGGCCCTTGACGGGCTCTACGAGCAGTACTTC
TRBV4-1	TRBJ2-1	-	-	CASSQDTGVFGNEQFF	TGCGCCAGCAGCCAAGATACAGGCGTATTTGGCAATGAGCAGTTCTTC
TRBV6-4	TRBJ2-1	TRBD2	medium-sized	CASSDVSGDYNEQFF	TGTGCCAGCAGCGACGTGAGCGGGGACTACAATGAGCAGTTCTTC
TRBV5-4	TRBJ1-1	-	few	CASTAGDFMNTEAFF	TGTGCCAGCACCGCAGGGGATTTCATGAACACTGAAGCTTTCTTT
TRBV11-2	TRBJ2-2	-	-	CATTGGSANTGELFF	TGTGCCACAACCGGCGGTAGCGCGAACACCGGGGAGCTGTTTTTT
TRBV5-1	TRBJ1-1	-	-	CASTHSLNTEAFF	TGCGCCAGCACCCACAGTTTGAACACTGAAGCTTTCTTT
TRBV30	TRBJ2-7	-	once	CAWSVILASNRFSYEQYF	TGTGCCTGGAGTGTTATTCTAGCCAGTAATCGGTTCTCCTACGAGCAGTACTTC
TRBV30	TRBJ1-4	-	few	CAWSTNAGGDEKLFF	TGTGCCTGGAGTACCAACGCGGGGGGCGATGAAAAACTGTTTTTT
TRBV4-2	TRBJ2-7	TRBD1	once	CASSQEMGTGGSYEQYF	TGTGCCAGCAGCCAAGAGATGGGGACAGGGGGCTCCTACGAGCAGTACTTC
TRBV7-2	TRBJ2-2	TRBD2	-	CASSYIAGGPRKNTGELFF	TGTGCCAGCAGCTATATAGCGGGGGGCCCGAGAAAGAACACCGGGGAGCTGTTTTTT
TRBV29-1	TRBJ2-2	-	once	CSVAPSSEGPAGELFF	TGCAGCGTTGCCCCTAGCTCGGAGGGCCCTGCCGGGGAGCTGTTTTTT
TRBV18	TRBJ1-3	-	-	CASSLPDSSGNTIYF	TGTGCCAGCTCACTACCCGACAGCTCTGGAAACACCATATATTTT
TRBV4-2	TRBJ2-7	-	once	CASSYTKGYEQYF	TGTGCCAGCAGCTACACAAAGGGCTACGAGCAGTACTTC
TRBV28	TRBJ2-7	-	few	CASSFRGTSYEQYF	TGTGCCAGCAGTTTTCGAGGGACTTCCTACGAGCAGTACTTC
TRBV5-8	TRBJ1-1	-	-	CASSPGTWTEAFF	TGTGCCAGCAGCCCTGGTACGTGGACTGAAGCTTTCTTT